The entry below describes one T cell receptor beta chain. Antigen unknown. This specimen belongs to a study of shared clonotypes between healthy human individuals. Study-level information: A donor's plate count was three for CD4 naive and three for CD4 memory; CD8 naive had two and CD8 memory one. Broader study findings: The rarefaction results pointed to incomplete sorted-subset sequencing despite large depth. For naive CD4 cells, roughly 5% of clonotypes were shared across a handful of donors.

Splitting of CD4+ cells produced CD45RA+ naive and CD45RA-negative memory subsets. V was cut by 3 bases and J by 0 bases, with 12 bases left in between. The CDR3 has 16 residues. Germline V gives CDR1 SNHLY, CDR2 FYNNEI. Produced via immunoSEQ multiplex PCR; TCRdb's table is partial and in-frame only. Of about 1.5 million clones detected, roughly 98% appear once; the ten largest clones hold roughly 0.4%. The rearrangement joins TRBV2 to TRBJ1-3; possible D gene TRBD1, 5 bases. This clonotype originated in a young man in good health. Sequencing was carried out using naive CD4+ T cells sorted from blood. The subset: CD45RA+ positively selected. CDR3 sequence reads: CASSENRPNSGNTIYF. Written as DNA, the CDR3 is TGTGCCAGCAGTGAGAACAGGCCTAACTCTGGAAACACCATATATTTT. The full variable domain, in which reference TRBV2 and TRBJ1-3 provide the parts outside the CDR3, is EPEVTQTPSHQVTQMGQEVILRCVPISNHLYFYWYRQILGQKVEFLVSFYNNEISEKSEIFDDQFSVERPDGSNFTLKIRSTKLEDSAMYFCASSENRPNSGNTIYFGEGSWLTVV.